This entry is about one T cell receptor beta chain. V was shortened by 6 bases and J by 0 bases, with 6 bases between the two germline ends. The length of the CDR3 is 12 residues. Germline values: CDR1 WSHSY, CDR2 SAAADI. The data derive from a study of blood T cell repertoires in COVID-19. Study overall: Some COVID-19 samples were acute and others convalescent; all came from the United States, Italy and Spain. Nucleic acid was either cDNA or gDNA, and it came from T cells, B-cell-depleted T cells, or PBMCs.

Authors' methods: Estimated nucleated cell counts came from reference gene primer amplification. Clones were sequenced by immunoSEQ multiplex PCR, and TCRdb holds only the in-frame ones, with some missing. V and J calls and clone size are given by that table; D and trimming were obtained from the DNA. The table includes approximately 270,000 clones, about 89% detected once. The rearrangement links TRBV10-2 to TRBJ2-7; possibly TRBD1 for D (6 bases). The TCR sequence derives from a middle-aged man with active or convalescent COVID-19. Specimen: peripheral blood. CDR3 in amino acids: CASRDSSYEQYF. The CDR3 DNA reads TGCGCCAGCAGGGACAGCTCCTACGAGCAGTACTTC.